Presented here are 20 T cell receptor beta chains from one specimen sequenced in a study of cytomegalovirus exposure and HLA in healthy donors. The PCR employed 60 Vbeta primers together with 13 Jbeta primers. Produced via immunoSEQ multiplex PCR; TCRdb's table is partial and in-frame only. The repertoire holds around 150,000 clones, with 50% to 75% as singletons. The specimen was PBMCs. All receptors derive from a woman younger than 45 in good health and CMV-seropositive.

The V gene is TRBV7-9, the J gene TRBJ1-1; 8 nucleotides match TRBD1. The V and J ends lost 3 bases and 5 bases, in that order; junction bases with no gene match: 8. Germline CDR1 is SEHNR and CDR2 is FQNEAQ (reference sequence). This CDR3 has 15 amino acids. DNA for the CDR3: TGTGCCAGCAGCTTTTTTGGACAGGGAGGTACTGAAGCTTTCTTT. This sequence encodes CASSFFGQGGTEAFF.

The chain links TRBV7-6 to TRBJ2-1, with D perhaps TRBD2 (5 bases). Trimming removed 2 bases at V and 4 bases at J, with 6 bases between. This CDR3 region has 13 residues. Germline V gene lookup returns CDR1 SGHVS and CDR2 FNYEAQ. The CDR3 loop is CASSLTGYNEQFF. In DNA form, the CDR3 reads TGTGCCAGCAGCTTAACGGGATACAATGAGCAGTTCTTC.

By proportion, this clone is medium-sized. The chain joins TRBV27 to TRBJ2-3, with 12 bases that match TRBD2. Germline CDR1 is MNHEY and CDR2 is SMNVEV (reference sequence). The length of the CDR3 is 14 residues. Trimming cost V 5 bases and J 3 bases; bases outside gene matches: 0. CDR3 residues: CASSGLAGTDTQYF. DNA of the CDR3: TGTGCCAGCAGTGGACTAGCGGGAACAGATACGCAGTATTTT.

V usage is TRBV21-1 and J usage is TRBJ1-1; TRBD1, the table's D call, was not compared with the DNA. TRBV21-1 is classified as a pseudogene. The CDR3 has 13 amino acids. CDR3 DNA: TGTGCCAGCTTGGGGGCGAACAGAGCTGAAGCTTTCTTT. This codes for CASLGANRAEAFF.

The chain combines TRBV7-2 with TRBJ2-7; no reliable D call. Germline CDR1 is SGHTA and CDR2 is FQGNSA. The V and J ends lost 0 bases and 2 bases respectively, with 11 bases between them. The CDR3 sequence is 15 residues long. The CDR3 loop is CASSLALVSPYEQYF. The DNA for the CDR3 is TGTGCCAGCAGCTTAGCCCTGGTTAGTCCCTACGAGCAGTACTTC.

The rearrangement joins TRBV25-1 to TRBJ1-2; D ambiguous. This CDR3 is built from 14 residues. Germline values: CDR1 MGHDK, CDR2 SYGVNS. V was clipped by 1 base and J by 4 bases, with 10 bases between them. Here the CDR3 DNA reads TGTGCCAGCAGTGAATTAAGGTCAGGCTATGGCTACACCTTC. Translated, it gives CASSELRSGYGYTF.

The V and J genes are TRBV5-1 and TRBJ2-5; 7 bases align to TRBD1. This CDR3 spans 16 amino acids. Per germline, CDR1 SGHRS and CDR2 YFSETQ. Losses at the gene ends were 4 bases for V and 1 base for J; bases not matched to a gene: 10. CDR3 amino acids: CASSVGQTGSQETQYF. CDR3 DNA sequence: TGCGCCAGCAGCGTGGGCCAGACAGGGTCCCAAGAGACCCAGTACTTC.

The rearrangement links TRBV13 to TRBJ1-2, with no clear D. This CDR3 region has 14 residues. CDR1 is PRHDT, CDR2 FYEKMQ, per germline (reference sequence). Trimming took 3 bases from V and 0 from J, leaving 8 bases between them. Here the CDR3 DNA reads TGTGCCAGCAGCTTGAGGCAAACTAACTATGGCTACACCTTC. As protein: CASSLRQTNYGYTF.

There are a few counts of this clone. CDR3 sequence reads: CASSLPGQARGEQYF. DNA of the CDR3: TGTGCCAGCAGCCTACCGGGACAGGCACGGGGCGAGCAGTACTTC. This sequence joins TRBV5-4 and TRBJ2-7; 8 bases are a match to TRBD1. The V gene end was trimmed by 4 bases and the J gene end by 6 bases; junction bases not matched to a gene: 12. Germline CDR1 is SGHNT and CDR2 is YYREEE (reference sequence). This CDR3 region has 15 residues.

The chain combines TRBV29-1 with TRBJ1-2, with D uncertain. The germline V and J ends were trimmed by 4 bases and 2 bases, with 14 bases remaining between them. CDR1 SQVTM and CDR2 ANQGSEA come from the germline V gene. This CDR3 has 14 amino acids. The CDR3 is CSVGEEYINYGYTF. DNA for the CDR3: TGCAGCGTTGGGGAGGAGTACATCAACTATGGCTACACCTTC.

This clone has just one count. CDR3 sequence reads: CASSETGTGVNEQFF. The CDR3 coding sequence is TGTGCCAGCAGTGAAACCGGGACAGGGGTCAATGAGCAGTTCTTC. The chain uses TRBV25-1 and TRBJ2-1; TRBD1 aligns across 10 bases. The CDR3 has 15 amino acids. Germline V gene data show CDR1 as MGHDK and CDR2 as SYGVNS. V shed 2 bases, J shed 6 bases, and the junction held 4 bases outside the gene matches.

This clone was seen a handful of times. The chain recombines TRBV6-6 with TRBJ2-5, with a possible D match to TRBD1 (6 bases). This CDR3 is built from 15 residues. With 6 bases removed from V and 5 bases from J, the gap between germline ends came to 19 bases. Germline V lookup: CDR1 MNHNY, CDR2 SVGAGI (reference sequence). The CDR3 DNA follows: TGTGCCAGCAGCCACGGACAGACCCCCGGGGAGACCCAGTACTTC. Amino acid sequence: CASSHGQTPGETQYF.

This rearrangement joins TRBV30 to TRBJ2-5; tentatively, D is TRBD2 (5 bases). TRBJ2-7 matches the DNA end more closely, so the J call is doubtful. The CDR3 extends over 12 amino acids. CDR1 is GTSNPN and CDR2 is SVGIG in the germline V gene (reference sequence). CDR3 bases: TGTGCCTGGAGCCTCGGGGTCAGCGAGCAGTACTTC. Translated, it gives CAWSLGVSEQYF.

The V and J genes are TRBV7-8 and TRBJ2-7, with 10 bases aligning to TRBD1. Germline-derived CDR1 and CDR2 are SGHVS and FQNEAQ. This CDR3 contains 16 residues. After removal of 7 bases from V and 5 bases from J, the junction contained 14 bases not matched to a gene. CDR3 sequence: CASMPFGTGVDDEQYF. The CDR3 nucleotides are TGTGCCAGCATGCCTTTCGGGACAGGGGTAGACGACGAGCAGTACTTC.

The rearrangement joins TRBV5-1 to TRBJ1-2; TRBD1 might be the D (6 bases). V was clipped by 4 bases and J by 6 bases, with 16 bases between them. From germline, CDR1 is SGHRS and CDR2 YFSETQ. This CDR3 is built from 14 residues. For the CDR3, the DNA is TGCGCCAGCAGCCCCCGACGTGGGGGCGATGGCTACACCTTC. Its translation is CASSPRRGGDGYTF.

V and J are TRBV5-5 and TRBJ1-1; 7 bases agree with TRBD1. V was pared by 4 bases and J by 1 base, with 4 bases of the junction left unmatched. The germline CDR1 and CDR2 sequences are SGHKS and YYEKEE (reference sequence). The CDR3 is 14 amino acids. The CDR3 sequence is CASSRQGGNTEAFF. The CDR3 region has the DNA TGTGCCAGCAGCCGTCAGGGGGGGAACACTGAAGCTTTCTTT.

The J gene is TRBJ2-3, the V gene TRBV9, with no clear D. CDR3 length: 14 amino acids. With 0 bases removed from V and 4 bases from J, the gap between germline ends came to 9 bases. The V gene's germline CDR1 is SGDLS and CDR2 YYNGEE. The CDR3 reads CASSVDSPADTQYF. CDR3 coding DNA: TGTGCCAGCAGCGTAGATTCCCCCGCAGATACGCAGTATTTT.

V gene TRBV9 combines with J gene TRBJ2-5; 7 positions agree with TRBD2. Germline values: CDR1 SGDLS, CDR2 YYNGEE. The CDR3 runs 13 residues. J gave up 2 bases and V 3 bases, and 1 base lay outside the gene matches. Here the CDR3 reads CASSERGQETQYF. CDR3 nucleotides: TGTGCCAGCAGCGAGCGGGGTCAAGAGACCCAGTACTTC.

This clone has a handful of counts. This chain links TRBV4-1 with TRBJ1-2; TRBD1 aligns across 7 bases. The V and J ends lost 6 bases and 7 bases, in that order; junction bases with no gene match: 11. The CDR3 is 14 residues long. Germline V lookup: CDR1 MGHRA, CDR2 YSYEKL. This chain's CDR3 is CASRGPGQPFGYTF. DNA for the CDR3: TGCGCCAGCAGAGGACCGGGACAGCCCTTTGGCTACACCTTC.

The rearrangement links TRBV5-1 to TRBJ1-1, with D unclear. Germline V gene sequence: CDR1 SGHRS, CDR2 YFSETQ. The CDR3 has 15 residues. Trimming removed 0 bases from V and 0 bases from J, with 9 bases in between. The chain's CDR3 is CASSLVGPMNTEAFF. In DNA form, the CDR3 reads TGCGCCAGCAGCTTGGTTGGCCCCATGAACACTGAAGCTTTCTTT.